What follows are 29 T cell receptor beta chains derived from one specimen sequenced in a study of PD-1 blockade in classical Hodgkin lymphoma. Sequenced by immunoSEQ multiplex PCR; TCRdb stores in-frame clones only, minus some. The sample includes 20,000 to 30,000 clones, roughly 80% of them seen just once. All trial patients relapsed after autologous stem cell transplantation. This material consisted of peripheral blood mononuclear cells (PBMCs), taken before the second cycle of nivolumab. Receptors originate from a human donor with classical Hodgkin lymphoma.

The V call is TRBV5-4, the J call TRBJ2-2; 8 nucleotides agree with TRBD2. CDR3 length: 14 residues. V lost 4 bases, J lost 6 bases, and 5 bases stayed unmatched. Germline assignment: CDR1 SGHNT and CDR2 YYREEE (reference sequence). CDR3 region: CASSGGRTSGELFF. The CDR3 DNA reads as TGTGCCAGCAGCGGCGGGAGGACCTCCGGGGAGCTGTTTTTT. The whole variable domain, filled in from reference TRBV5-4 and TRBJ2-2, reads ETGVTQSPTHLIKTRGQQVTLRCSSQSGHNTVSWYQQALGQGPQFIFQYYREEENGRGNFPPRFSGLQFPNYSSELNVNALELDDSALYLCASSGGRTSGELFFGEGSRLTVL.

The chain couples TRBV4-2 to TRBJ1-5; D unresolved. CDR1 and CDR2 (germline): LGHNA, YNFKEQ. The CDR3 contains 14 residues. Trimming cost V 1 base and J 9 bases, with 13 bases left between them. The CDR3 sequence is CASSQGDLPGPQHF. CDR3 DNA: TGTGCCAGCAGCCAAGGTGATTTGCCAGGGCCCCAGCATTTT.

The chain has TRBV6-6 and TRBJ2-5, with D perhaps TRBD1 or TRBD2 (5 bases each). The CDR3 consists of 13 residues. Germline-derived CDR1 and CDR2 are MNHNY and SVGAGI (reference sequence). V gave up 2 bases and J gave up 10 bases, with 14 bases separating them. The CDR3 coding sequence is TGTGCCAGCAGTTACGCTGGGGGATGGGACCAGTACTTC. Its protein is CASSYAGGWDQYF.

This chain uses TRBV27 with TRBJ1-6; 7 bases fit TRBD1. Germline values: CDR1 MNHEY, CDR2 SMNVEV (reference sequence). The CDR3 is 15 residues long. The V and J ends lost 7 bases and 7 bases, in that order; junction bases with no gene match: 10. The DNA of the CDR3 is TGTGCCAGCACCCCAGGGGGGGCAGGGAATTCACCCCTCCACTTT. This translates into CASTPGGAGNSPLHF.

The rearrangement links TRBV6-6 to TRBJ1-1, with D possibly matching TRBD1 (5 bases). CDR1 is MNHNY and CDR2 is SVGAGI in the germline V gene (reference sequence). Trimming shortened V by 0 bases and J by 12 bases, and 11 bases separated the two germline ends. The CDR3 is 12 amino acids. The CDR3: CASSYSGVWTFF. DNA of the CDR3: TGTGCCAGCAGTTACTCAGGGGTATGGACTTTCTTT.

This clone was picked up a small number of times. Different DNA sequences within this sample yield the same CDR3. V gene TRBV5-1 combines with J gene TRBJ2-3, with TRBD2 identical over 9 bases. V shed 3 bases, J shed 4 bases, and the junction held 3 bases outside the gene matches. Looked up from germline, CDR1 is SGHRS and CDR2 is YFSETQ. The CDR3 runs to 14 residues. The CDR3 sequence: CASSWGLAADTQYF. The DNA for the CDR3 is TGCGCCAGCAGCTGGGGACTAGCCGCAGATACGCAGTATTTT.

The J gene is TRBJ2-1, the V gene TRBV18, with a possible D match to TRBD2 (6 bases). The CDR3 totals 16 residues. CDR1 KGHSH and CDR2 LQKENI come from the germline V gene. The V and J ends lost 5 bases and 9 bases respectively, with 23 bases between them. The CDR3 nucleotides are TGTGCCAGCTCAGCGAATAGCGGAGACCTTTCCTTTGAGCAGTTCTTC. It encodes CASSANSGDLSFEQFF.

The V gene is TRBV27, the J gene TRBJ2-7; D call uncertain. This CDR3 has 15 amino acids. Germline V gives CDR1 MNHEY, CDR2 SMNVEV (reference sequence). V lost 5 bases, J lost 2 bases, and 16 bases lay in between. CDR3 coding DNA: TGTGCCAGCAGTCATCTCGGCAGTTTTACCTACGAGCAGTACTTC. Amino acids: CASSHLGSFTYEQYF.

The chain carries TRBV7-8 and TRBJ2-1; unclear D gene. Germline CDR1 is SGHVS and CDR2 is FQNEAQ. V lost 3 bases and J lost 0, with 12 bases in between. The CDR3 consists of 16 residues. CDR3 bases: TGTGCCAGCAGCTTTTCTCGGGTGAGCTCCTACAATGAGCAGTTCTTC. Translated: CASSFSRVSSYNEQFF.

The chain uses TRBV5-1 and TRBJ2-6; no clear D gene. Per the germline V gene, CDR1 is SGHRS and CDR2 is YFSETQ. The germline V and J ends were trimmed by 0 bases and 2 bases, with 6 bases remaining between them. This CDR3 contains 15 residues. The DNA for the CDR3 is TGCGCCAGCAGCTTGGTGGTAACTGGGGCCAACGTCCTGACTTTC. Amino acid sequence: CASSLVVTGANVLTF. Full variable domain (outside the CDR3, taken from reference TRBV5-1 and TRBJ2-6): KAGVTQTPRYLIKTRGQQVTLSCSPISGHRSVSWYQQTPGQGLQFLFEYFSETQRNKGNFPGRFSGRQFSNSRSEMNVSTLELGDSALYLCASSLVVTGANVLTFGAGSRLTVL.

The chain links TRBV7-2 to TRBJ2-5; a possible D gene is TRBD2 (5 bases). The V and J ends lost 3 bases and 1 base respectively, with 6 bases between them. The germline V gene encodes CDR1 SGHTA and CDR2 FQGNSA. The length of the CDR3 is 13 residues. The CDR3 protein is CASSFGLQETQYF. The CDR3 nucleotides are TGTGCCAGCAGCTTTGGACTCCAAGAGACCCAGTACTTC. The full variable domain, in which reference TRBV7-2 and TRBJ2-5 provide the parts outside the CDR3, is GAGVSQSPSNKVTEKGKDVELRCDPISGHTALYWYRQSLGQGLEFLIYFQGNSAPDKSGLPSDRFSAERTGGSVSTLTIQRTQQEDSAVYLCASSFGLQETQYFGPGTRLLVL.

The rearrangement links TRBV19 to TRBJ2-7, with D tentatively TRBD2 (6 bases). Trimming left V 8 bases short and J 4 bases short, with 18 bases between. There are 14 residues in the CDR3. Germline V lookup: CDR1 LNHDA, CDR2 SQIVND (reference sequence). In DNA form, the CDR3 reads TGTGCCAGTTCCCTTGCGGGAAAGAGGTACGAGCAGTACTTC. Its protein product is CASSLAGKRYEQYF. Drawing the rest from reference TRBV19 and TRBJ2-7, the complete variable domain is DGGITQSPKYLFRKEGQNVTLSCEQNLNHDAMYWYRQDPGQGLRLIYYSQIVNDFQKGDIAEGYSVSREKKESFPLTVTSAQKNPTAFYLCASSLAGKRYEQYFGPGTRLTVT.

This chain uses TRBV7-9 with TRBJ2-7; D possibly corresponds to TRBD1 (6 bases). The germline V gene has CDR1 SEHNR and CDR2 FQNEAQ (reference sequence). The CDR3 contains 13 residues. V was cut by 3 bases and J by 2 bases, with 8 bases left in between. CDR3 protein: CASSFTGPYEQYF. Written as DNA, the CDR3 is TGTGCCAGCAGCTTTACAGGGCCCTACGAGCAGTACTTC.

The V call is TRBV5-5, the J call TRBJ2-7; D is unresolved. The ends were cut back, 1 base at V and 3 bases at J, with 2 bases in the middle. The germline gives CDR1 SGHKS, CDR2 YYEKEE (reference sequence). The CDR3 length is 11 residues. CDR3: CASSLNYEQYF. The CDR3 coding sequence is TGTGCCAGCAGCTTGAACTACGAGCAGTACTTC.

This clone was recorded only once. This chain joins TRBV10-3 and TRBJ1-2, with D unresolved. Germline CDR1 and CDR2: ENHRY and SYGVKD. V was cut by 2 bases and J by 4 bases, with 8 bases left in between. This CDR3 comprises 13 residues. CDR3 DNA sequence: TGTGCCATCAGTGAGACGGCCCGCTATGGCTACACCTTC. Translated: CAISETARYGYTF.

The chain recombines TRBV10-3 with TRBJ2-5, with TRBD2 matching over 14 bases. CDR3 length equals 16 residues. V trimming: 6 bases; J trimming: 5 bases; junction bases outside the gene matches: 8. Germline assignment: CDR1 ENHRY and CDR2 SYGVKD. The CDR3 nucleotides read TGTGCCATCAGGGGGGGACTAGCGGGAGCTGAGGAGACCCAGTACTTC. Its protein product is CAIRGGLAGAEETQYF.

The chain uses TRBV5-1 and TRBJ2-6; D not certain. Germline V gene sequence: CDR1 SGHRS, CDR2 YFSETQ. The V end lost 2 bases, the J end lost 4 bases, and 7 bases lay between the germline ends. There are 14 residues in the CDR3. The CDR3 DNA reads as TGCGCCAGCAGCTTCGCTTCCGGGGCCAACGTCCTGACTTTC. It specifies CASSFASGANVLTF. Full variable domain (rest looked up from reference TRBV5-1 and TRBJ2-6): KAGVTQTPRYLIKTRGQQVTLSCSPISGHRSVSWYQQTPGQGLQFLFEYFSETQRNKGNFPGRFSGRQFSNSRSEMNVSTLELGDSALYLCASSFASGANVLTFGAGSRLTVL.

The gene calls are TRBV30 and TRBJ2-7; TRBD1 agrees at 10 bases. V was clipped by 2 bases and J by 5 bases; unmatched bases: 6. The CDR3 runs 14 residues. In germline, CDR1 is GTSNPN, CDR2 SVGIG (reference sequence). CDR3 sequence (DNA): TGTGCCTGGAGTCGGGGACAGGGGATCGACGAGCAGTACTTC. It specifies CAWSRGQGIDEQYF.

The rearrangement uses TRBV9 and TRBJ1-1; D not resolved. Germline lookup yields CDR1 SGDLS and CDR2 YYNGEE. This CDR3 is 13 amino acids long. Trimming stripped 2 bases from V and 2 bases from J, with 7 bases between. The CDR3 spells CASSVADNTEAFF. In nucleotides, the CDR3 is TGTGCCAGCAGCGTCGCCGATAACACTGAAGCTTTCTTT.

This clone was detected only once. V is TRBV10-3 and J is TRBJ2-1; TRBD2 is a possible D gene (5 bases). The CDR3 is made up of 15 amino acids. Trimming removed 6 bases at V and 0 bases at J, with 12 bases between. Germline V gene sequence: CDR1 ENHRY, CDR2 SYGVKD. The CDR3 sequence is CAIRGDDFSYNEQFF. The DNA for the CDR3 is TGTGCCATCAGGGGAGACGACTTCTCCTACAATGAGCAGTTCTTC.

V gene TRBV10-1 combines with J gene TRBJ1-6; D is undetermined. The V end lost 3 bases, the J end lost 7 bases, and 7 bases lay between the germline ends. Germline CDR1 reads WNHNN; CDR2 reads SYGVQD (reference sequence). This CDR3 region has 13 residues. The CDR3 protein is CASSERWNSPLHF. In DNA form, the CDR3 reads TGCGCCAGCAGTGAAAGGTGGAATTCACCCCTCCACTTT.

This chain uses TRBV5-5 with TRBJ2-5, with 8 bases lining up with TRBD1. The CDR3 extends over 14 amino acids. Trimming removed 4 bases from V and 4 bases from J; junction bases left unmatched: 6. Germline CDR1 reads SGHKS; CDR2 reads YYEKEE (reference sequence). The CDR3 nucleotides read TGTGCCAGCAGCCTGACAGGGGTCGGAGAGACCCAGTACTTC. Translation gives CASSLTGVGETQYF.

V is TRBV28 and J is TRBJ1-1; no definite D call. V gave up 5 bases and J gave up 5 bases, with 15 bases separating them. CDR3 length: 14 amino acids. The germline CDR1 and CDR2 sequences are MDHEN and SYDVKM. The CDR3 loop is CASSPLKKGTEAFF. The DNA of the CDR3 is TGTGCCAGCAGTCCCCTGAAAAAAGGGACTGAAGCTTTCTTT. Complete variable domain (other parts from reference TRBV28 and TRBJ1-1): DVKVTQSSRYLVKRTGEKVFLECVQDMDHENMFWYRQDPGLGLRLIYFSYDVKMKEKGDIPEGYSVSREKKERFSLILESASTNQTSMYLCASSPLKKGTEAFFGQGTRLTVV.

The chain couples TRBV7-9 to TRBJ2-1; D unresolved. CDR3 length: 17 amino acids. Per the germline V gene, CDR1 is SEHNR and CDR2 is FQNEAQ (reference sequence). V was shortened by 1 base and J by 8 bases, with 21 bases between the two germline ends. The chain's CDR3 is CASSLEYRLRFEDEQFF. CDR3 nucleotides: TGTGCCAGCAGCTTAGAATACAGACTCCGCTTTGAGGATGAGCAGTTCTTC.

The chain combines TRBV28 with TRBJ1-6; no reliable D call. This CDR3 has 12 residues. Germline values: CDR1 MDHEN, CDR2 SYDVKM. Trimming removed 5 bases at V and 6 bases at J, with 5 bases between. Here the CDR3 DNA reads TGTGCCAGCAGTACCCTTAATTCACCCCTCCACTTT. The encoded protein is CASSTLNSPLHF. Looking up the rest from reference TRBV28 and TRBJ1-6 gives the full variable domain: DVKVTQSSRYLVKRTGEKVFLECVQDMDHENMFWYRQDPGLGLRLIYFSYDVKMKEKGDIPEGYSVSREKKERFSLILESASTNQTSMYLCASSTLNSPLHFGNGTRLTVT.

This clone was recorded only once. This chain links TRBV10-3 with TRBJ1-4; 7 bases line up with TRBD1. The CDR3 covers 15 residues. Germline lookup yields CDR1 ENHRY and CDR2 SYGVKD. Losses at the gene ends were 0 bases for V and 8 bases for J; bases not matched to a gene: 6. The CDR3 loop is CAISESTGKGEKLFF. The DNA of the CDR3 is TGTGCCATCAGTGAGTCGACAGGGAAGGGGGAAAAACTGTTTTTT.

The chain is built from TRBV5-1 and TRBJ1-1; D gene uncertain. The CDR3 sequence is 12 residues long. The germline V gene encodes CDR1 SGHRS and CDR2 YFSETQ. Trimming shortened V by 4 bases and J by 4 bases, and 8 bases separated the two germline ends. The CDR3, as DNA: TGCGCCAGCAGCAATGTGGGCACTGAAGCTTTCTTT. Protein sequence: CASSNVGTEAFF.

The chain links TRBV18 to TRBJ1-2; 7 positions agree with TRBD1. Germline CDR1 KGHSH, CDR2 LQKENI. The ends lost 2 bases at V and 2 bases at J; junction bases unmatched: 5. CDR3 size: 15 residues. The CDR3 here is CASSPGQAPNYGYTF. In DNA form, the CDR3 reads TGTGCCAGCTCACCAGGACAGGCTCCCAACTATGGCTACACCTTC.

V and J are TRBV5-6 and TRBJ2-7; 7 nucleotides align to TRBD1. CDR1 SGHDT and CDR2 YYEEEE come from the germline V gene. This CDR3 contains 16 residues. V lost 5 bases and J lost 0; bases outside the gene matches: 11. DNA of the CDR3: TGTGCCAGCAGACTGACTTGGACAGGCAACTCCTACGAGCAGTACTTC. Encoded protein: CASRLTWTGNSYEQYF.